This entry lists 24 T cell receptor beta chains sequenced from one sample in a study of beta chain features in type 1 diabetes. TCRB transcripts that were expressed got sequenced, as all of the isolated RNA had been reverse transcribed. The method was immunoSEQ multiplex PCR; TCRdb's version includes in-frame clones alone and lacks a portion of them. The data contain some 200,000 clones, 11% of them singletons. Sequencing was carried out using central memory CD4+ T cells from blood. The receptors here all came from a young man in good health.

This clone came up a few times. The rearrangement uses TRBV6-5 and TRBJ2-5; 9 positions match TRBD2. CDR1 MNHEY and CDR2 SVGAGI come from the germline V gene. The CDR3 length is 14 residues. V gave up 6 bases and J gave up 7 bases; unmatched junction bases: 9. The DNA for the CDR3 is TGTGCCAGCAGCGGGGGACTAGCTTTGAGGACCCAGTACTTC. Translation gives CASSGGLALRTQYF.

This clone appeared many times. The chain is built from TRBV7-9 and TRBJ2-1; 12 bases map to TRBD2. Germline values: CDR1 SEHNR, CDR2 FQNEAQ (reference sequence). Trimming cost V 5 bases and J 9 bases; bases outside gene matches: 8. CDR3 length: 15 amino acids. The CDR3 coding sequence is TGTGCCAGCAGCCAACTAGCGGGAGGCTTTAGTGAGCAGTTCTTC. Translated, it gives CASSQLAGGFSEQFF.

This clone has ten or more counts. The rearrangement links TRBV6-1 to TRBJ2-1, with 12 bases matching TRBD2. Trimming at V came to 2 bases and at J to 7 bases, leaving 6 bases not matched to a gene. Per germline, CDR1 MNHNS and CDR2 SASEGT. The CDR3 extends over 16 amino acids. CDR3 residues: CASSEKTSGSWNEQFF. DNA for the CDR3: TGTGCCAGCAGTGAAAAGACTAGCGGGAGTTGGAATGAGCAGTTCTTC.

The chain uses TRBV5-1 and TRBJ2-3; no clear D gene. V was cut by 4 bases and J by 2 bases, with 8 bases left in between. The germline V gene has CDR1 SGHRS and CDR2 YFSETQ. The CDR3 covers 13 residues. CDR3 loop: CASSAQNTDTQYF. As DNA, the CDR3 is TGCGCCAGCAGCGCCCAAAACACAGATACGCAGTATTTT.

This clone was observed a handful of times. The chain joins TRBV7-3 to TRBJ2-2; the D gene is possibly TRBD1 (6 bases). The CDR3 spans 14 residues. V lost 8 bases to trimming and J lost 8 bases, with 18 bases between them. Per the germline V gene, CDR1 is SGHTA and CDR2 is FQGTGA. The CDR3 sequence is CASAPGTQTGELFF. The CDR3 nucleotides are TGTGCCAGCGCACCCGGGACACAAACAGGGGAGCTGTTTTTT. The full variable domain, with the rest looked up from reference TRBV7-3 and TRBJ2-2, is GAGVSQTPSNKVTEKGKYVELRCDPISGHTALYWYRQSLGQGPEFLIYFQGTGAADDSGLPNDRFFAVRPEGSVSTLKIQRTERGDSAVYLCASAPGTQTGELFFGEGSRLTVL.

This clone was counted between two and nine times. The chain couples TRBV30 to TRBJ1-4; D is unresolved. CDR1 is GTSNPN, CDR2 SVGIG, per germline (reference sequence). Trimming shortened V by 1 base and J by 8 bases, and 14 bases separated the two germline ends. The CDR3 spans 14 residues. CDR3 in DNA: TGTGCCTGGAGTGATTCCTTTGAATCCGAAAAACTGTTTTTT. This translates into CAWSDSFESEKLFF.

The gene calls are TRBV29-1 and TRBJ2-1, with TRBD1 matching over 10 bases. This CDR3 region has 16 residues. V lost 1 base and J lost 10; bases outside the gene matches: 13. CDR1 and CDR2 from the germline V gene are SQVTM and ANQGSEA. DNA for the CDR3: TGCAGCGTTGAAGGGACTGGGACAGGGGCCCTAGGGGAGCAGTTCTTC. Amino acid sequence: CSVEGTGTGALGEQFF.

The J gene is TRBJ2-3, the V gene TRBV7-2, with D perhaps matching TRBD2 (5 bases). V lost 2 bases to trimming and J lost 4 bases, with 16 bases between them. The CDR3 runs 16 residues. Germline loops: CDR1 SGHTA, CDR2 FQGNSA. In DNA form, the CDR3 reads TGTGCCAGCAGCTTATACTGGGGTAGCGTAGCAGATACGCAGTATTTT. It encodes CASSLYWGSVADTQYF.

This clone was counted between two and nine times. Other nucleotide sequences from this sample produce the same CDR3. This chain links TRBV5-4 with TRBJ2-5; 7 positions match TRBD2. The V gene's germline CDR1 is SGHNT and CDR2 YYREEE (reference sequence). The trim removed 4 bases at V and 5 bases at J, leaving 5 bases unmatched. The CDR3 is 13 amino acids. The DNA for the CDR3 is TGTGCCAGCAGCCGGGACTATGAGGAGACCCAGTACTTC. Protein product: CASSRDYEETQYF.

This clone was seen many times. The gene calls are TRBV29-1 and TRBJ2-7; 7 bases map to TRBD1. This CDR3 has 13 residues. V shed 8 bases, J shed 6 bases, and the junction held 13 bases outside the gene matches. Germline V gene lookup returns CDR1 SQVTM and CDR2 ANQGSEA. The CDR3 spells CSYTTGAQGEQYF. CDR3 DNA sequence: TGCAGCTATACCACAGGGGCTCAGGGCGAGCAGTACTTC.

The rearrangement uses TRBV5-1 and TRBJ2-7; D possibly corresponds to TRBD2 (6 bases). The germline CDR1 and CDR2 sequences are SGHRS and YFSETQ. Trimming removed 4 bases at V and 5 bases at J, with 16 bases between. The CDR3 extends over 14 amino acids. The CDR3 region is CASSLDGTSDEQYF. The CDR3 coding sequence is TGCGCCAGCAGCCTCGACGGGACTTCTGACGAGCAGTACTTC.

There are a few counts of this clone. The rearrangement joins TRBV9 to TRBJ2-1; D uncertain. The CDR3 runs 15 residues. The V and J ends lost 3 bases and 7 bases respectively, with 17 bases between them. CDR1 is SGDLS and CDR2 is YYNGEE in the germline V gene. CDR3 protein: CASSARVGGPNEQFF. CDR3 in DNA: TGTGCCAGCAGCGCCCGAGTAGGTGGGCCGAATGAGCAGTTCTTC.

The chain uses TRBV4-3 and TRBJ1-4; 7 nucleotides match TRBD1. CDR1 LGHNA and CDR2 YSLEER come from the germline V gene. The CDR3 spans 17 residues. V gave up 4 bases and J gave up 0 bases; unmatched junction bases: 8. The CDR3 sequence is CASSPRDSIATNEKLFF. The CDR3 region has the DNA TGCGCCAGCAGCCCCAGGGACAGTATTGCAACTAATGAAAAACTGTTTTTT.

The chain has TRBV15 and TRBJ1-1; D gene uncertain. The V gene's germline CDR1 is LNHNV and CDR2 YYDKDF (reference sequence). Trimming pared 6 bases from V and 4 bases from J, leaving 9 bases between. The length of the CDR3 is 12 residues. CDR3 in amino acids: CATSKGVTEAFF. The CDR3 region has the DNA TGTGCCACCAGTAAGGGAGTCACTGAAGCTTTCTTT.

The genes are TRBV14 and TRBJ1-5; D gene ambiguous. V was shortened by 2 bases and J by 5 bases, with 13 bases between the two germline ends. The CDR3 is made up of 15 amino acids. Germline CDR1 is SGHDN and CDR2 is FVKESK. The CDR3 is CASSQQSRQDQPQHF. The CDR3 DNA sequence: TGTGCCAGCAGCCAACAGAGCCGTCAAGATCAGCCCCAGCATTTT.

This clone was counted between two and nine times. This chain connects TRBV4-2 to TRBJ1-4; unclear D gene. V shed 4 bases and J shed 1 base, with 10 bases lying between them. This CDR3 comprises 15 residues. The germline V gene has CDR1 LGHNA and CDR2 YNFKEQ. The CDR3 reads CASSLPERTNEKLFF. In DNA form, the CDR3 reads TGTGCCAGCAGCCTGCCCGAGAGAACTAATGAAAAACTGTTTTTT.

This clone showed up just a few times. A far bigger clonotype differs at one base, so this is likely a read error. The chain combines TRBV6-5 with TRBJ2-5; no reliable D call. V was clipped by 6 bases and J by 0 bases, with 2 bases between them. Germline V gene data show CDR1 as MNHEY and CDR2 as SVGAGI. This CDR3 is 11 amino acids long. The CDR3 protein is CASSHQETQYF. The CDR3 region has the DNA TGTGCCAGCAGCCACCAAGAGACCCAGTACTTC.

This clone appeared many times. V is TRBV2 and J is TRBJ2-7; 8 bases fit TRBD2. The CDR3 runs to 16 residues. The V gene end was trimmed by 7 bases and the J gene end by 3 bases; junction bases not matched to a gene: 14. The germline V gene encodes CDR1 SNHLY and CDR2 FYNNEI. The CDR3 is CASTVLSGTSIYEQYF. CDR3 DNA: TGTGCCAGCACCGTCTTATCCGGGACTAGTATCTACGAGCAGTACTTC.

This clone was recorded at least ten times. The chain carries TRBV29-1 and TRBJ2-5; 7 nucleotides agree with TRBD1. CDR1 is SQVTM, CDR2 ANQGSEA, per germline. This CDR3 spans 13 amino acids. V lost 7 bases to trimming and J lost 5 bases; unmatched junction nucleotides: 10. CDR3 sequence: CSASKGARETQYF. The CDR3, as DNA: TGCAGCGCAAGTAAGGGGGCCAGGGAGACCCAGTACTTC.

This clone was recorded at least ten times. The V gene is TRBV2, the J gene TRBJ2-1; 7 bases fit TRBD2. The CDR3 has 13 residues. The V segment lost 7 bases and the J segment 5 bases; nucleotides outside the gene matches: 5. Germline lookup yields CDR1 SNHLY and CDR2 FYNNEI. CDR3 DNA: TGTGCCAGCACGCGGGAGCGTGACAATGAGCAGTTCTTC. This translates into CASTRERDNEQFF.

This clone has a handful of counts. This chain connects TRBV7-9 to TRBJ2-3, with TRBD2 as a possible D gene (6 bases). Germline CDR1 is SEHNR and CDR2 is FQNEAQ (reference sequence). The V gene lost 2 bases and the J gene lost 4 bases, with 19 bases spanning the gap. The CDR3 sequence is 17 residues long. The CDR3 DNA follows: TGTGCCAGCAGCTTAACCGTGGCGGGGACCCGCCCAGATACGCAGTATTTT. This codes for CASSLTVAGTRPDTQYF.

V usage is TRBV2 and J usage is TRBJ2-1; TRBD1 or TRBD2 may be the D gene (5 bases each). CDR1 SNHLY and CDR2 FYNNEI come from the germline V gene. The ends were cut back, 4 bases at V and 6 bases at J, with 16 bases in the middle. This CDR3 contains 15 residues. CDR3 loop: CASSVTGREANEQFF. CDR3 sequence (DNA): TGTGCCAGCAGTGTAACGGGACGAGAAGCCAATGAGCAGTTCTTC.

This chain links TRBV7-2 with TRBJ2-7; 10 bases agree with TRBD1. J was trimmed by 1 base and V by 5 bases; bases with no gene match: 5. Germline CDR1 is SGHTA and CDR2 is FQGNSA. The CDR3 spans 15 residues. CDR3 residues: CASSTRTGGSYEQYF. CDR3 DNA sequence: TGTGCCAGCAGCACCCGGACAGGGGGATCCTACGAGCAGTACTTC.

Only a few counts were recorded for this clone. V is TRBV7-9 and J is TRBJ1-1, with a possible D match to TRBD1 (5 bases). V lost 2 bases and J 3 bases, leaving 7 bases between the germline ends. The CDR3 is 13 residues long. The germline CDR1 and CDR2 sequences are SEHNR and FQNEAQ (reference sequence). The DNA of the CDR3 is TGTGCCAGCAGCTTAAGGGGATACACTGAAGCTTTCTTT. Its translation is CASSLRGYTEAFF.